One sample yielded the 21 T cell receptor beta chains listed below, sequenced in a study of STAT5B mutations in CD4+ large granular lymphocyte leukemia. Method: immunoSEQ multiplex PCR; TCRdb's copy keeps in-frame clones and lacks some. The data hold about 38,000 clones, with around 72% observed a single time. Material for sequencing was CD4+ T cells from blood buffy coats. Source of these receptors: a human donor in good health.

The rearrangement links TRBV11-2 to TRBJ1-1; D not resolved. The germline CDR1 and CDR2 sequences are SGHAT and FQNNGV. V dropped 3 bases and J dropped 1 base, with 12 bases sitting between them. The CDR3 is 15 amino acids. Here the CDR3 reads CASSFSTRQNTEAFF. The CDR3 DNA follows: TGTGCCAGCAGCTTTTCCACGAGACAGAACACTGAAGCTTTCTTT.

The genes are TRBV7-8 and TRBJ1-2, with 9 bases lining up with TRBD1. Germline loops: CDR1 SGHVS, CDR2 FQNEAQ. Trimming removed 3 bases from V and 2 bases from J; junction bases left unmatched: 4. The CDR3 is made up of 15 amino acids. The DNA for the CDR3 is TGTGCCAGCAGCTTCCGGGACAGGGACAACTATGGCTACACCTTC. This sequence encodes CASSFRDRDNYGYTF.

V and J are TRBV4-1 and TRBJ1-2, with D hard to call. In germline, CDR1 is MGHRA, CDR2 YSYEKL. The CDR3 is 14 residues long. Trimming removed 1 base at V and 1 base at J, with 7 bases between. The CDR3 region has the DNA TGCGCCAGCAGCCAAGGATCGCTTAACTATGGCTACACCTTC. This encodes CASSQGSLNYGYTF.

The chain links TRBV11-3 to TRBJ2-1; D is possibly TRBD1 (6 bases). The length of the CDR3 is 14 residues. CDR1 and CDR2 (germline): SGHNT, YENEEA. The V and J ends lost 4 bases and 5 bases respectively, with 12 bases between them. CDR3 sequence reads: CASSSTGSHNEQFF. In nucleotides, the CDR3 is TGTGCCAGCAGCTCTACAGGGTCCCACAATGAGCAGTTCTTC. Drawing the rest from reference TRBV11-3 and TRBJ2-1, the complete variable domain is EAGVVQSPRYKIIEKKQPVAFWCNPISGHNTLYWYLQNLGQGPELLIRYENEEAVDDSQLPKDRFSAERLKGVDSTLKIQPAELGDSAVYLCASSSTGSHNEQFFGPGTRLTVL.

The V call is TRBV6-6, the J call TRBJ2-7, with D unclear. Trimming left V 6 bases short and J 0 bases short, with 6 bases between. Germline CDR1 and CDR2: MNHNY and SVGAGI (reference sequence). The CDR3 runs to 12 residues. CDR3 sequence (DNA): TGTGCCAGCAGAACGGACTCCTACGAGCAGTACTTC. Translating it yields CASRTDSYEQYF.

The rearrangement uses TRBV19 and TRBJ1-4; 10 bases fit TRBD1. V shed 2 bases, J shed 7 bases, and the junction held 10 bases outside the gene matches. The CDR3 is 17 residues long. CDR1 and CDR2 (germline): LNHDA, SQIVND (reference sequence). This CDR3 is CASSIPSVRDRGEKLFF. CDR3 DNA: TGTGCCAGTAGTATACCATCAGTCCGGGACAGGGGTGAAAAACTGTTTTTT. Combining the CDR3 with reference TRBV19 and TRBJ1-4 gives the whole variable domain DGGITQSPKYLFRKEGQNVTLSCEQNLNHDAMYWYRQDPGQGLRLIYYSQIVNDFQKGDIAEGYSVSREKKESFPLTVTSAQKNPTAFYLCASSIPSVRDRGEKLFFGSGTQLSVL.

V and J are TRBV6-1 and TRBJ1-4; 11 positions match TRBD1. The CDR3 totals 14 residues. J was trimmed by 4 bases and V by 6 bases; bases with no gene match: 1. The germline V gene encodes CDR1 MNHNS and CDR2 SASEGT. DNA for the CDR3: TGTGCCAGCAGGGGACAGGGGGATAATGAAAAACTGTTTTTT. This translates into CASRGQGDNEKLFF.

This chain joins TRBV21-1 and TRBJ2-5; the D call of TRBD2 is as the table states it, not checked on the DNA. TRBV21-1 is reported as a pseudogene. The CDR3 consists of 14 residues. The chain's CDR3 is CASSNLGEGETQYF. The CDR3 region has the DNA TGTGCCAGCAGCAATCTGGGGGAGGGGGAGACCCAGTACTTC.

This clone has just a few counts. CDR3 DNA: TGTGCCAGCAGTACCATTCCCCAGGAGCCCCAGCATTTT. Its protein is CASSTIPQEPQHF. The chain carries TRBV6-1 and TRBJ1-5; no clear D. V lost 5 bases and J 8 bases, leaving 13 bases between the germline ends. Per germline, CDR1 MNHNS and CDR2 SASEGT. The CDR3 covers 13 residues.

This clone was seen a few times. V usage is TRBV27 and J usage is TRBJ1-5, with 10 bases aligning to TRBD1. Trimming took 6 bases from V and 6 from J; bases not matched to a gene: 5. CDR3 size: 14 residues. Germline lookup yields CDR1 MNHEY and CDR2 SMNVEV (reference sequence). CDR3 sequence (DNA): TGTGCCAGCAGCCAGACAGGGGGCGGTCAGCCCCAGCATTTT. It translates to CASSQTGGGQPQHF.

This clone was picked up one time. The rearrangement joins TRBV7-9 to TRBJ1-5; a weak D match, TRBD1 (6 bases). Trimming pared 5 bases from V and 1 base from J, leaving 6 bases between. The germline V gene has CDR1 SEHNR and CDR2 FQNEAQ (reference sequence). CDR3 length equals 13 residues. Written as DNA, the CDR3 is TGTGCCAGCAGCCAGGGGAGCAATCAGCCCCAGCATTTT. Its protein product is CASSQGSNQPQHF.

Here the CDR3 reads CASSIRVRVVNTGELFF. The CDR3 DNA follows: TGTGCCAGTAGTATAAGGGTCAGGGTAGTGAACACCGGGGAGCTGTTTTTT. The chain recombines TRBV19 with TRBJ2-2; the D gene is possibly TRBD1 (5 bases). The germline CDR1 and CDR2 sequences are LNHDA and SQIVND (reference sequence). This CDR3 has 17 residues. V was shortened by 2 bases and J by 1 base, with 14 bases between the two germline ends.

This chain links TRBV7-2 with TRBJ2-1; D may be TRBD2 (5 bases). CDR3 length: 11 residues. Between the trimmed V and J ends, which lost 3 bases and 10 bases, there was a span of 7 bases. Germline V CDR1 and CDR2: SGHTA, FQGNSA. CDR3: CASSFPSEQFF. In DNA form, the CDR3 reads TGTGCCAGCAGCTTCCCTAGCGAGCAGTTCTTC. The full variable domain, in which reference TRBV7-2 and TRBJ2-1 provide the parts outside the CDR3, is GAGVSQSPSNKVTEKGKDVELRCDPISGHTALYWYRQSLGQGLEFLIYFQGNSAPDKSGLPSDRFSAERTGGSVSTLTIQRTQQEDSAVYLCASSFPSEQFFGPGTRLTVL.

The J gene is TRBJ2-5, the V gene TRBV2; 9 positions agree with TRBD1. The germline V gene has CDR1 SNHLY and CDR2 FYNNEI. V lost 7 bases to trimming and J lost 5 bases; unmatched junction nucleotides: 5. The CDR3 runs to 13 residues. CDR3 in amino acids: CASILGTGETQYF. CDR3 DNA: TGTGCCAGCATCTTAGGGACAGGGGAGACCCAGTACTTC.

The gene calls are TRBV4-2 and TRBJ2-6; 8 nucleotides match TRBD1. Germline values: CDR1 LGHNA, CDR2 YNFKEQ. The CDR3 loop spans 18 amino acids. J lost 0 bases, V lost 4 bases, and 8 bases had no gene match. CDR3 sequence: CASSPQGQGPSGANVLTF. The CDR3 DNA reads TGTGCCAGCAGCCCCCAAGGACAGGGACCCTCTGGGGCCAACGTCCTGACTTTC.

The rearrangement joins TRBV7-9 to TRBJ1-3; the D is unclear. The CDR3 length is 11 residues. Germline V lookup: CDR1 SEHNR, CDR2 FQNEAQ (reference sequence). V gave up 4 bases and J gave up 6 bases, with 4 bases separating them. CDR3 DNA sequence: TGTGCCAGCAGCTCGTCAAACACCATATATTTT. This gives the protein CASSSSNTIYF.

This chain connects TRBV6-5 to TRBJ2-3; the D gene is possibly TRBD1 (7 bases). Trimming removed 6 bases at V and 6 bases at J, with 16 bases between. This CDR3 is 14 amino acids long. Germline-derived CDR1 and CDR2 are MNHEY and SVGAGI. The DNA for the CDR3 is TGTGCCAGCAGGGGGTGGCAGGGGGGTGATACGCAGTATTTT. It yields the protein CASRGWQGGDTQYF.

This clone was counted a few times. This chain links TRBV10-2 with TRBJ2-5; possible D gene TRBD2, 6 bases. CDR1 WSHSY and CDR2 SAAADI come from the germline V gene. V gave up 2 bases and J gave up 9 bases, with 10 bases separating them. The CDR3 contains 12 residues. The CDR3 here is CASSEAGRSQYF. The DNA for the CDR3 is TGCGCCAGCAGTGAGGCAGGGAGGTCCCAGTACTTC.

This sequence joins TRBV7-9 and TRBJ1-2; D might be TRBD1 (6 bases). The CDR3 runs to 15 residues. CDR1 is SEHNR and CDR2 is FQNEAQ in the germline V gene (reference sequence). V shed 4 bases and J shed 1 base, with 13 bases lying between them. The CDR3 nucleotides are TGTGCCAGCAGCTCAGGACAGAACTTTAACTATGGCTACACCTTC. It translates to CASSSGQNFNYGYTF. Full variable domain (rest looked up from reference TRBV7-9 and TRBJ1-2): DTGVSQNPRHKITKRGQNVTFRCDPISEHNRLYWYRQTLGQGPEFLTYFQNEAQLEKSRLLSDRFSAERPKGSFSTLEIQRTEQGDSAMYLCASSSGQNFNYGYTFGSGTRLTVV.

The chain combines TRBV2 with TRBJ1-2, with D uncertain. V was shortened by 5 bases and J by 3 bases, with 13 bases between the two germline ends. The CDR3 runs 14 residues. Germline CDR1 SNHLY, CDR2 FYNNEI. The CDR3 DNA follows: TGTGCCAGCAGTCAAACGACGGCTTACTATGGCTACACCTTC. Translated: CASSQTTAYYGYTF. Drawing the rest from reference TRBV2 and TRBJ1-2, the complete variable domain is EPEVTQTPSHQVTQMGQEVILRCVPISNHLYFYWYRQILGQKVEFLVSFYNNEISEKSEIFDDQFSVERPDGSNFTLKIRSTKLEDSAMYFCASSQTTAYYGYTFGSGTRLTVV.

This chain uses TRBV25-1 with TRBJ1-2, with D possibly matching TRBD1 (6 bases). This CDR3 region has 12 residues. V gave up 5 bases and J gave up 5 bases, with 9 bases separating them. Per germline, CDR1 MGHDK and CDR2 SYGVNS. The chain's CDR3 is CASSMDSYGYTF. DNA of the CDR3: TGTGCCAGCAGTATGGACAGTTATGGCTACACCTTC.